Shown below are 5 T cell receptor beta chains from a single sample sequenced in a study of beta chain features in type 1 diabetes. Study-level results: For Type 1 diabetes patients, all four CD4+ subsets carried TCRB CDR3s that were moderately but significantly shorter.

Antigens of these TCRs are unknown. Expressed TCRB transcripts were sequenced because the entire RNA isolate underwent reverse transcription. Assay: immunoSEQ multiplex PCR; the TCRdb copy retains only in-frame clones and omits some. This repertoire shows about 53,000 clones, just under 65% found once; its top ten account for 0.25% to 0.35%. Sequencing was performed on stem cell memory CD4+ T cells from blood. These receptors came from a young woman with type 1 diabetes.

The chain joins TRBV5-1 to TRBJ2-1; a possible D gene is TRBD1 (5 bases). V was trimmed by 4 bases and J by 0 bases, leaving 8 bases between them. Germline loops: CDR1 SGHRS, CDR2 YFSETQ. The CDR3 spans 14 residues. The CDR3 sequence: CASSVQGSYNEQFF. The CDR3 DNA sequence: TGCGCCAGCAGCGTGCAGGGCTCCTACAATGAGCAGTTCTTC.

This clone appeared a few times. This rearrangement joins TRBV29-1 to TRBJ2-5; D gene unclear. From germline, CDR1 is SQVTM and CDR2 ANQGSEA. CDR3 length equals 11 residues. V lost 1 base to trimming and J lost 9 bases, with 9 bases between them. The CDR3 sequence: CSVEAQLAQYF. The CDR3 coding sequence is TGCAGCGTTGAAGCCCAGCTAGCCCAGTACTTC.

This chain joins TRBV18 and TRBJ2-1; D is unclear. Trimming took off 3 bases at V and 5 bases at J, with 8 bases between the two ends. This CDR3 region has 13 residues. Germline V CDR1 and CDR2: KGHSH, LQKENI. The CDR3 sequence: CASSPALDNEQFF. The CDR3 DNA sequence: TGTGCCAGCTCACCGGCTTTGGACAATGAGCAGTTCTTC.

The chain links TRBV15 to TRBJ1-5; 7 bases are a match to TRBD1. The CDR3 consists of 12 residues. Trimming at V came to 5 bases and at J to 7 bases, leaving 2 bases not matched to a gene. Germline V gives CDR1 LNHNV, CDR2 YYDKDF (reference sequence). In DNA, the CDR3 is TGTGCCACCAGCCAGGACAGGCAGCCCCAGCATTTT. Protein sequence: CATSQDRQPQHF.

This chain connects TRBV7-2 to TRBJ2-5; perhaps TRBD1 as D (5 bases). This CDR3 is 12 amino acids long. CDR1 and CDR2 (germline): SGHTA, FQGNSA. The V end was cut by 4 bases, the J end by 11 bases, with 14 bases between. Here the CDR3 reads CASSSTDRVQYF. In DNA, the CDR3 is TGTGCCAGCAGCTCGACAGATCGGGTGCAGTACTTC.